A single sample gave rise to the 10 T cell receptor beta chains below, sequenced in a study of blood T cell repertoires in COVID-19. Clones were sequenced by immunoSEQ multiplex PCR, and TCRdb holds only the in-frame ones, with some missing. The profile shows fewer than 200,000 clones, around four fifths of them singletons. The sample taken for sequencing was PBMCs or T cells enriched from blood (not recorded which). These receptor sequences come from a woman aged 45-59 years who had recovered from COVID-19.

The rearrangement links TRBV4-1 to TRBJ2-2; TRBD1 matches at 7 bases. Germline CDR1 MGHRA, CDR2 YSYEKL. CDR3 size: 16 residues. The junction had 4 bases not matched to a gene; V was cut back by 3 bases and J by 0 bases. The DNA for the CDR3 is TGCGCCAGCAGCCACCTGGGACAGACGAACACCGGGGAGCTGTTTTTT. Amino acid sequence: CASSHLGQTNTGELFF.

This clone was observed a few times. The rearrangement joins TRBV14 to TRBJ1-2; possibly TRBD1 for D (6 bases). The CDR3 contains 16 residues. Looked up from germline, CDR1 is SGHDN and CDR2 is FVKESK. The V and J ends lost 0 bases and 10 bases respectively, with 21 bases between them. The chain's CDR3 is CASSQERGTGPDSYTF. The CDR3 coding sequence is TGTGCCAGCAGCCAAGAACGAGGAACAGGGCCGGATTCCTACACCTTC.

The chain couples TRBV7-9 to TRBJ1-2, with no clear D. Deletions cut 4 bases from V and 5 bases from J, with 11 bases between. This CDR3 region has 13 residues. Per germline, CDR1 SEHNR and CDR2 FQNEAQ (reference sequence). CDR3 DNA: TGTGCCAGCAGCTCGCCGACGGGGTATGGCTACACCTTC. Amino acids: CASSSPTGYGYTF.

The chain couples TRBV7-2 to TRBJ1-6; D call uncertain. The V end was cut by 0 bases, the J end by 4 bases, with 16 bases between. Germline V gene lookup returns CDR1 SGHTA and CDR2 FQGNSA. CDR3 size: 18 residues. The CDR3 DNA follows: TGTGCCAGCAGCTTAGCCCCCGCTTCGAGTCTTTATAATTCACCCCTCCACTTT. Translated, it gives CASSLAPASSLYNSPLHF.

The chain's CDR3 is CASSSALAQSTDTQYF. DNA of the CDR3: TGTGCCAGCAGTTCGGCACTAGCGCAGAGCACAGATACGCAGTATTTT. The chain uses TRBV7-6 and TRBJ2-3, with 7 nucleotides matching TRBD2. With 6 bases clipped from V and 0 bases from J, the junction kept 9 bases outside the gene matches. Germline V gene data show CDR1 as SGHVS and CDR2 as FNYEAQ. This CDR3 spans 16 amino acids.

V is TRBV19 and J is TRBJ1-4, with a possible D match to TRBD1 (5 bases). CDR1 is LNHDA, CDR2 SQIVND, per germline (reference sequence). The V gene lost 4 bases and the J gene lost 1 base, with 7 bases spanning the gap. The CDR3 has 14 residues. CDR3 nucleotides: TGTGCCAGTAGTAGGACACTAACTAATGAAAAACTGTTTTTT. Residues: CASSRTLTNEKLFF.

This clone appeared a few times. The chain carries TRBV10-2 and TRBJ2-2; D is undetermined. Germline loops: CDR1 WSHSY, CDR2 SAAADI. CDR3 size: 16 residues. V was shortened by 7 bases and J by 4 bases, with 19 bases between the two germline ends. The CDR3 reads CASKAQPDSGTGELFF. The CDR3 DNA reads as TGCGCCAGCAAGGCGCAACCTGACTCGGGCACCGGGGAGCTGTTTTTT.

The V call is TRBV2, the J call TRBJ2-3; TRBD2 is a possible D gene (6 bases). V lost 4 bases, J lost 6 bases, and 17 bases lay in between. This CDR3 has 15 residues. In germline, CDR1 is SNHLY, CDR2 FYNNEI. CDR3 in DNA: TGTGCCAGCAGTGGTTGGGAGGACGGCGCGGATACGCAGTATTTT. Translating it yields CASSGWEDGADTQYF.

The rearrangement uses TRBV12-3 or TRBV12-4 and TRBJ1-4; D may be TRBD1 (6 bases). This CDR3 has 12 residues. Trimming left V 7 bases short and J 7 bases short, with 10 bases between. CDR3 sequence: CASNNRAEKLFF. The DNA of the CDR3 is TGTGCCAGCAATAACAGGGCTGAAAAACTGTTTTTT.

The gene calls are TRBV2 and TRBJ2-6; D might be TRBD2 (5 bases). V was clipped by 5 bases and J by 2 bases, with 10 bases between them. The V gene's germline CDR1 is SNHLY and CDR2 FYNNEI. The CDR3 spans 15 residues. Here the CDR3 reads CASSFAGAGANVLTF. CDR3 in DNA: TGTGCCAGCAGTTTCGCGGGTGCTGGGGCCAACGTCCTGACTTTC. Drawing the rest from reference TRBV2 and TRBJ2-6, the complete variable domain is EPEVTQTPSHQVTQMGQEVILRCVPISNHLYFYWYRQILGQKVEFLVSFYNNEISEKSEIFDDQFSVERPDGSNFTLKIRSTKLEDSAMYFCASSFAGAGANVLTFGAGSRLTVL.